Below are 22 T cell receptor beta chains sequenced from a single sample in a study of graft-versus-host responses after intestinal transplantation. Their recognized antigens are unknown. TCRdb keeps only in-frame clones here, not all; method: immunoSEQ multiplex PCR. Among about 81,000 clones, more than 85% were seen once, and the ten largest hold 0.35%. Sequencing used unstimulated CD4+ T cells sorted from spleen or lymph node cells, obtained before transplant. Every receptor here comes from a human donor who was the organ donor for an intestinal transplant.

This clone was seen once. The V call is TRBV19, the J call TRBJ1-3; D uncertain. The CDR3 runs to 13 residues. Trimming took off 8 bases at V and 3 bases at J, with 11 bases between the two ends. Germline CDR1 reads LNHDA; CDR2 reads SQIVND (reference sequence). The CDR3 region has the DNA TGTGCCAGTGGTAATACGGGTGGAAACACCATATATTTT. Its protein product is CASGNTGGNTIYF.

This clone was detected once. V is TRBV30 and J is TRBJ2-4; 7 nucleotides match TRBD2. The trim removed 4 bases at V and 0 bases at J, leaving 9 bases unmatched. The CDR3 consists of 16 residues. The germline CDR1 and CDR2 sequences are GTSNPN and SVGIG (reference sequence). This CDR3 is CAWNPGTTIAKNIQYF. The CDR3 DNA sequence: TGTGCCTGGAACCCCGGGACTACCATAGCCAAAAACATTCAGTACTTC.

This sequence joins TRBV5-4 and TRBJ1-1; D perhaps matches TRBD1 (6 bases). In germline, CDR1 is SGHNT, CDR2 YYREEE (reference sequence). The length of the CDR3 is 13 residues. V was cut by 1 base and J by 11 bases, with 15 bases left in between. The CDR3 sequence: CASSLFRGAWAFF. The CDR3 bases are TGTGCCAGCAGCTTGTTCCGGGGGGCATGGGCTTTCTTT.

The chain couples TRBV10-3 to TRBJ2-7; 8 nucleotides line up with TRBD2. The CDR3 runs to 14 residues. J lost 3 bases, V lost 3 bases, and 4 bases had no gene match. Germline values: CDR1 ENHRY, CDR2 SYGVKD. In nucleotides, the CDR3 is TGTGCCATCAGTGAAGGGACTAGGGGCTACGAGCAGTACTTC. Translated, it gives CAISEGTRGYEQYF.

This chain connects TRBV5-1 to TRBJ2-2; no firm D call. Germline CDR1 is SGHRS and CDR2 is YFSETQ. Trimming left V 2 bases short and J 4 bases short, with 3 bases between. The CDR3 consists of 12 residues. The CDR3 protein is CASSFGTGELFF. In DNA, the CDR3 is TGCGCCAGCAGCTTCGGCACCGGGGAGCTGTTTTTT.

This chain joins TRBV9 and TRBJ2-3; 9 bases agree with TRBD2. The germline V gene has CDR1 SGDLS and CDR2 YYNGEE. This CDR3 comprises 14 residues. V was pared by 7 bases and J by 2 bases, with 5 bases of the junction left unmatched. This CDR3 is CASGEGLATDTQYF. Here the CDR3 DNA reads TGTGCCAGCGGCGAGGGACTAGCCACAGATACGCAGTATTTT.

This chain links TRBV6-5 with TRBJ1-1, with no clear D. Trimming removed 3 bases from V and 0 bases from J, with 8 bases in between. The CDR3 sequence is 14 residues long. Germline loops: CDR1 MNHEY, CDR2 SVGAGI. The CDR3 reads CASSYRGMNTEAFF. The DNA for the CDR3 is TGTGCCAGCAGTTATCGGGGTATGAACACTGAAGCTTTCTTT.

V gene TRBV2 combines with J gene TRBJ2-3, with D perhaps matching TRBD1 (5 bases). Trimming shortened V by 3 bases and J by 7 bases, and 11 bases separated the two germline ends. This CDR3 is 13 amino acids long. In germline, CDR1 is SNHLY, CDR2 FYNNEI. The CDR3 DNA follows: TGTGCCAGCAGTGATTCCAGGGTCTATACGCAGTATTTT. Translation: CASSDSRVYTQYF.

The CDR3 DNA reads as TGTGCCAGCAGCAAAGAGGACAGCTCCTACAATGAGCAGTTCTTC. Protein sequence: CASSKEDSSYNEQFF. This chain links TRBV21-1 with TRBJ2-1; the table names TRBD1, a call not compared with the DNA. TRBV21-1 is deemed a pseudogene. The CDR3 sequence is 15 residues long.

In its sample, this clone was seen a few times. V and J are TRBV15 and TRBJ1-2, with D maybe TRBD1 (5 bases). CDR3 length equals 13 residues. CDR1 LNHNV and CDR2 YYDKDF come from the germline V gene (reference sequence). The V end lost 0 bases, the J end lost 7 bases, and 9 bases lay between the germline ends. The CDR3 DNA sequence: TGTGCCACCAGCAGAGATTACCAGGGTGGCTACACCTTC. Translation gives CATSRDYQGGYTF.

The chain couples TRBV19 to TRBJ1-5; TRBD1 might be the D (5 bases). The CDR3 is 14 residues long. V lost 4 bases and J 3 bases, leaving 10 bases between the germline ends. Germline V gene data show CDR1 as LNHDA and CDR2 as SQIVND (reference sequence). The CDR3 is CASSRARVNQPQHF. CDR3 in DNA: TGTGCCAGTAGTAGGGCCAGGGTCAATCAGCCCCAGCATTTT.

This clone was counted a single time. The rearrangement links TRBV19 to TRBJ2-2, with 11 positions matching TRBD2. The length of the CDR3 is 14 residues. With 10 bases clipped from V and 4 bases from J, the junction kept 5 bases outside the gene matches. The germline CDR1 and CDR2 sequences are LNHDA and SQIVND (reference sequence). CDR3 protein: CATGTSGGTGELFF. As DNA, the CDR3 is TGTGCCACTGGGACTAGCGGAGGCACCGGGGAGCTGTTTTTT.

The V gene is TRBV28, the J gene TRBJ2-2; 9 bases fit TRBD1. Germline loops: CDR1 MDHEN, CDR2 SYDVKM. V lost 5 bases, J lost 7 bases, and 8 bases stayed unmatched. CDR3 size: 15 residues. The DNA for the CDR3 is TGTGCCAGCAGTACAGGGGGCGAGATAGGCGGGGAGCTGTTTTTT. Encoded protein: CASSTGGEIGGELFF.

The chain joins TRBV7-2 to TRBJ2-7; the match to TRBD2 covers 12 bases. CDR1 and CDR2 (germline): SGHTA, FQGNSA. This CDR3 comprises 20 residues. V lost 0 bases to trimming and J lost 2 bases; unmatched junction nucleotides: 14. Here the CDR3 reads CASSLANGGLAGPLTYEQYF. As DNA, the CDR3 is TGTGCCAGCAGCTTAGCAAACGGGGGACTAGCGGGTCCTCTGACCTACGAGCAGTACTTC.

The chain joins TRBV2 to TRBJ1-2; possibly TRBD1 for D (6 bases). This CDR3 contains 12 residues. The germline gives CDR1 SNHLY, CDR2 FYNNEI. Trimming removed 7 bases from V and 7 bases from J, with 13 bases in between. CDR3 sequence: CASTLTGPGYTF. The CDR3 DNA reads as TGTGCCAGCACACTGACAGGCCCTGGCTACACCTTC.

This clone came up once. The CDR3 nucleotides are TGTGCCAGCAGCAAAGTGATGCGGGTAGATACGCAGTATTTT. Amino acid sequence: CASSKVMRVDTQYF. The rearrangement joins TRBV21-1 to TRBJ2-3; no DNA check was done on the table's D call, TRBD2. TRBV21-1 is designated a pseudogene. This CDR3 is built from 14 residues.

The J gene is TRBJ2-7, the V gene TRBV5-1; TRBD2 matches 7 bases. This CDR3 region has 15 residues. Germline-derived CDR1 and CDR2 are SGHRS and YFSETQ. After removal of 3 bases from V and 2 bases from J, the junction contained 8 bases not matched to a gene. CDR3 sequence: CASSWGGTVAYEQYF. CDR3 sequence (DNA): TGCGCCAGCAGCTGGGGGGGGACGGTAGCCTACGAGCAGTACTTC.

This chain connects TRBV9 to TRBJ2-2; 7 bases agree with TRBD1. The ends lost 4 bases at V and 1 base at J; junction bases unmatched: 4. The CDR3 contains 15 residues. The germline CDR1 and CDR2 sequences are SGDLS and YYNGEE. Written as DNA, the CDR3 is TGTGCCAGCAGCAATCACAGGGGGAACACCGGGGAGCTGTTTTTT. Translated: CASSNHRGNTGELFF.

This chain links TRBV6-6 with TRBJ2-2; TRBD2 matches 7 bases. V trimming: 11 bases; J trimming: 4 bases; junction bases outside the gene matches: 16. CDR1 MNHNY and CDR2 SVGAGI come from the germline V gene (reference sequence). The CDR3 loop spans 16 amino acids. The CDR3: CAVSSRRELSTGELFF. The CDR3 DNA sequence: TGTGCCGTATCGTCGCGGCGGGAGTTGAGCACCGGGGAGCTGTTTTTT.

As DNA, the CDR3 is TGCGCCAGCAGCCAAACACGTCAGGAGACCCAGTACTTC. Translating it yields CASSQTRQETQYF. The chain uses TRBV4-1 and TRBJ2-5; D not certain. CDR1 is MGHRA, CDR2 YSYEKL, per germline. V lost 2 bases and J lost 5, with 9 bases in between. This CDR3 is built from 13 residues.

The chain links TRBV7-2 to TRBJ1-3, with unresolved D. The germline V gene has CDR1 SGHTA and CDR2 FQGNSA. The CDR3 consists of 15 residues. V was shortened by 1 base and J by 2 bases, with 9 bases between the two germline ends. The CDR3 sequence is CASSLVPVTGNTIYF. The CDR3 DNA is TGTGCCAGCAGCTTAGTTCCGGTGACTGGAAACACCATATATTTT.

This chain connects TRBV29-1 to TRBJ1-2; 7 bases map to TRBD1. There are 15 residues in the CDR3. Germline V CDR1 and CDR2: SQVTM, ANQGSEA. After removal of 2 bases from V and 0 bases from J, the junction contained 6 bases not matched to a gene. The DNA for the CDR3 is TGCAGCGTTGAATTTTGGGGACAGTCTAACTATGGCTACACCTTC. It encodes CSVEFWGQSNYGYTF. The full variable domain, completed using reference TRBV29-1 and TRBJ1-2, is SAVISQKPSRDICQRGTSLTIQCQVDSQVTMMFWYRQQPGQSLTLIATANQGSEATYESGFVIDKFPISRPNLTFSTLTVSNMSPEDSSIYLCSVEFWGQSNYGYTFGSGTRLTVV.